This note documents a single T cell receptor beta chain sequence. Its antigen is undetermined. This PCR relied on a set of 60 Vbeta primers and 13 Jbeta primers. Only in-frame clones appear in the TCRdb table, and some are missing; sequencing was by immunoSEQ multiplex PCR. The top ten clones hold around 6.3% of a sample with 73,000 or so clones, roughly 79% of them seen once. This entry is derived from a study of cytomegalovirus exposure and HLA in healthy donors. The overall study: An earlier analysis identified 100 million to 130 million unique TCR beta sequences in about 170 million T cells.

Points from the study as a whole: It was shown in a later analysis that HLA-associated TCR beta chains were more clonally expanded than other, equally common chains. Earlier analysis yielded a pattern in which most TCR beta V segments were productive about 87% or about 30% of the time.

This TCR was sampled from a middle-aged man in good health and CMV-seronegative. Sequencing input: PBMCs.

The CDR3 protein is CASSDSGQPNTEAFF. The DNA of the CDR3 is TGTGCCAGCAGTGACTCCGGACAGCCGAACACTGAAGCTTTCTTT. This chain joins TRBV6-4 and TRBJ1-1; maybe TRBD1 (6 bases). The CDR3 contains 15 residues. The germline V gene has CDR1 MRHNA and CDR2 SNTAGT. Trimming removed 0 bases at V and 1 base at J, with 9 bases between.